A selection of T cell receptor beta chains follows, all from one sample in a study of blood T cell repertoires in COVID-19. Assay: immunoSEQ multiplex PCR; the TCRdb copy retains only in-frame clones and omits some. The table shows around 250,000 clones, with around 83% occurring only once. The source material was peripheral blood. These receptors came from a young woman with acute or convalescent COVID-19. Both conserved end residues are part of each CDR3. Fields, in order: D gene, clone size, J gene, V gene, CDR3 DNA, CDR3 protein. A D gene is named only where the DNA matches it firmly. Clone size is given for some rows only: seen once, a few or many times, or a class if the clone is expanded.

TRBD1 - TRBJ1-5 TRBV30 TGTGCCTGGAGTGTACAGGGGAATCAGCCCCAGCATTTT CAWSVQGNQPQHF
- - TRBJ2-1 TRBV19 TGTGCCAGTGCCCTTAGCGACAGGAACAATGAGCAGTTCTTC CASALSDRNNEQFF
TRBD1 once TRBJ2-7 TRBV18 TGTGCCAGCTCTCCGGACAGGGCTGGCGAGCAGTACTTC CASSPDRAGEQYF
- - TRBJ1-1 TRBV6-5 TGTGCCAGCAGTTACGGAGGGACCGTCACTGAAGCTTTCTTT CASSYGGTVTEAFF
- - TRBJ1-5 TRBV19 TGTGCCAGTAGTCGTCCTCCGTCGTCTAACAATCAGCCCCAGCATTTT CASSRPPSSNNQPQHF
TRBD2 - TRBJ2-1 TRBV28 TGTGCCAGCAGTTTGCCCAGCGGGAAATCCTACAATGAGCAGTTCTTC CASSLPSGKSYNEQFF
- - TRBJ1-5 TRBV30 TGTGCCTGGAGTGTACTTTCCGGGGTCCAGCCCCAGCATTTT CAWSVLSGVQPQHF
- - TRBJ2-1 TRBV13 TGTGCCAGCAGCTTAGAACTCGAAGATGAGCAGTTCTTC CASSLELEDEQFF
TRBD1 - TRBJ2-1 TRBV6-2/TRBV6-3 TGTGCCAGCAGTTCAACACAGGGGATATCCTACAATGAGCAGTTCTTC CASSSTQGISYNEQFF
TRBD1 - TRBJ1-6 TRBV2 TGTGCCAGCCTCCCCGACAGGGGAAATTCACCCCTCCACTTT CASLPDRGNSPLHF
TRBD1 - TRBJ2-7 TRBV10-3 TGTGCCATCAGCCGAGACAGGGGGAACGAGCAGTACTTC CAISRDRGNEQYF
TRBD2 - TRBJ2-7 TRBV19 TGTGCCAGTACCCGAACCCATGGGCGGGGGGACTCCTACGAGCAGTACTTC CASTRTHGRGDSYEQYF
TRBD2 - TRBJ2-1 TRBV2 TGTGCCAGCAGTGAGCCGGGACTAGCCTACAATGAGCAGTTCTTC CASSEPGLAYNEQFF
TRBD2 - TRBJ2-7 TRBV30 TGTGCCTGGAGTGAGGGACTAGCGGGAGCCGAGCAGTACTTC CAWSEGLAGAEQYF
- few TRBJ2-7 TRBV6-2/TRBV6-3 TGTGCCAGCAGTTACTCTCGCGGAACCTACGAGCAGTACTTC CASSYSRGTYEQYF
TRBD1 - TRBJ1-5 TRBV12-3/TRBV12-4 TGTGCCAGCAGCTGGGACAGGGTACAGCCCCAGCATTTT CASSWDRVQPQHF
- - TRBJ2-3 TRBV5-1 TGCGCCAGCAGCTCGCTGCCCCCCGGGAGCTTGTCACCAGATACGCAGTATTTT CASSSLPPGSLSPDTQYF
TRBD2 - TRBJ2-3 TRBV27 TGTGCCAGCAGTTTCTACGGGAGGGGAGCAGATACGCAGTATTTT CASSFYGRGADTQYF
TRBD1 - TRBJ2-5 TRBV11-2 TGTGCCAGCAGCTTAGGACAGGGGGTGGGGGAGACCCAGTACTTC CASSLGQGVGETQYF
- - TRBJ1-1 TRBV2 TGTGCCAGCAGTGAACTGGGGGCGAACACTGAAGCTTTCTTT CASSELGANTEAFF
TRBD2 - TRBJ2-5 TRBV5-1 TGCGCCAGCAGCGGTGGCACTAGCGGCCAAGAGACCCAGTACTTC CASSGGTSGQETQYF
TRBD1 once TRBJ1-5 TRBV10-3 TGTGCCATCAGTGATGCTCAGGGGGCGGGACAGCCCCAGCATTTT CAISDAQGAGQPQHF
TRBD1 once TRBJ2-7 TRBV3-1/TRBV3-2 TGTGCCAGCAGCCAAGGGACAGGGTTGGGAGAGCAGTACTTC CASSQGTGLGEQYF
- - TRBJ1-2 TRBV28 TGTGCCAGCAGTCTCCACATAAACTATGGCTACACCTTC CASSLHINYGYTF
- - TRBJ2-2 TRBV15 TGTGCCACCTTCGGCCAAGGAGGGCCAAACACCGGGGAGCTGTTTTTT CATFGQGGPNTGELFF
TRBD2 - TRBJ2-3 TRBV7-3 TGTGCCAGCAGACCGGGACTAGCGGGAGGGGATACGCAGTATTTT CASRPGLAGGDTQYF
- few TRBJ2-7 TRBV5-4 TGTGCCAGCAGCTTGGATGTTGGGGAGATCTACGAGCAGTACTTC CASSLDVGEIYEQYF
TRBD2 - TRBJ2-1 TRBV19 TGTGCCAGTATAGGGAGGGGAGGAGATGAGCAGTTCTTC CASIGRGGDEQFF
- - TRBJ2-1 TRBV28 TGTGCCAGCAGTCCCTATGGAGTGCTACCCTACAATGAGCAGTTCTTC CASSPYGVLPYNEQFF
- - TRBJ2-4 TRBV7-9 TGTGCCAGCAGCTTCCAGGGTGTTCTGGACTTC CASSFQGVLDF
TRBD1 - TRBJ1-4 TRBV19 TGTGCCAGCAGAAAGACGACAGGGCCGGCAACTAATGAAAAACTGTTTTTT CASRKTTGPATNEKLFF
- few TRBJ1-2 TRBV7-2 TGTGCCAGCAGCTCAAATCAGTGGTCTGGCTACACCTTC CASSSNQWSGYTF
- - TRBJ2-7 TRBV19 TGTGCCAGTACCCTGACAGGTTCCTCCTACGAGCAGTACTTC CASTLTGSSYEQYF
- - TRBJ1-3 TRBV14 TGTGCCAGCAGCCAAGTCGGGACACGACGCTCTGGAAACACCATATATTTT CASSQVGTRRSGNTIYF
TRBD2 - TRBJ2-1 TRBV19 TGTGCCAGTAGTATAGATACGGGACTAGCGGGGGGCCAGTTCTTC CASSIDTGLAGGQFF
- - TRBJ2-1 TRBV10-3 TGTGCCATCAGTGGGGCGGACAAGGGGAGGAATGAGCAGTTCTTC CAISGADKGRNEQFF
TRBD1 - TRBJ1-5 TRBV12-3/TRBV12-4 TGTGCCAGCAGTCCGACAGGGAACCAGCCCCAGCATTTT CASSPTGNQPQHF
- - TRBJ2-5 TRBV7-7 TGTGCTAGCAGCTTAGCGAAAAGGGGGAGACAAGAGACCCAGTACTTC CASSLAKRGRQETQYF
- - TRBJ1-6 TRBV6-6 TGTGCCAGCTACGTCAACAGCGGATCACCCCTCCACTTT CASYVNSGSPLHF
TRBD2 once TRBJ2-1 TRBV5-8 TGTGCCAGCAGCTTGGATACTAGCGGGTTCGCCTACAATGAGCAGTTCTTC CASSLDTSGFAYNEQFF
- - TRBJ1-2 TRBV14 TGTGCCAGCAGCCAAGGGCAGGGTTGGGCCTATGGCTACACCTTC CASSQGQGWAYGYTF
TRBD1 - TRBJ1-4 TRBV30 TGTGCCTGGAGCGCCGGACAGGGAAGGAGTGAAAAACTGTTTTTT CAWSAGQGRSEKLFF
- - TRBJ1-1 TRBV7-2 TGTGCCAGCAGCTTACGCCCCCAGGGGTGGACTGAAGCTTTCTTT CASSLRPQGWTEAFF
TRBD1 - TRBJ1-4 TRBV27 TGTGCCAGCAGTTTTACAGGGGTGGCTGAAAAACTGTTTTTT CASSFTGVAEKLFF
- - TRBJ2-1 TRBV7-2 TGTGCCAGCAGCCCCCGGGAGAGGTCCTACAATGAGCAGTTCTTC CASSPRERSYNEQFF
TRBD1 once TRBJ1-1 TRBV15 TGTGCCACCAGCCTACTGGGACCGGGACAGGGGGACACTGAAGCTTTCTTT CATSLLGPGQGDTEAFF
TRBD2 - TRBJ2-7 TRBV5-6 TGTGCCAGCAGCCAAATGGAGGCTAGCGGGAGTGCACGCGAGCAGTACTTC CASSQMEASGSAREQYF
TRBD2 - TRBJ2-1 TRBV30 TGTGCCTGGAATAGCGGGAGCGCTAATGAGCAGTTCTTC CAWNSGSANEQFF
TRBD2 - TRBJ2-3 TRBV18 TGTGCCAGCTCACCCCAGCGGGGGAGCACAGATACGCAGTATTTT CASSPQRGSTDTQYF
- - TRBJ1-2 TRBV30 TGTGCCTGGAGTGGGGGGGTTGGTGGCTACACCTTC CAWSGGVGGYTF
TRBD1 few TRBJ1-5 TRBV7-2 TGTGCCAGCAGCTTAGCGGGGACAGGGGCCTATAGCAATCAGCCCCAGCATTTT CASSLAGTGAYSNQPQHF
- - TRBJ2-3 TRBV28 TGTGCCAGCAGTACGGCAGATACGCAGTATTTT CASSTADTQYF
- - TRBJ1-1 TRBV6-5 TGTGCCAGCAGTTACTCTGAGGGGGGGTGGACTGAAGCTTTCTTT CASSYSEGGWTEAFF
TRBD2 - TRBJ2-6 TRBV4-3 TGCGCCAGCAGCCCGGGACTAGCGGGAGGTTTTGGGGCCAACGTCCTGACTTTC CASSPGLAGGFGANVLTF
- - TRBJ2-5 TRBV5-1 TGCGCCAGCAGCTTAGCGCCTCGAGAGACCCAGTACTTC CASSLAPRETQYF
- few TRBJ2-7 TRBV27 TGTGCCAGCAGTTTAGCGGCGTCGTACGAGCAGTACTTC CASSLAASYEQYF
- - TRBJ1-2 TRBV7-2 TGTGCCAGCAGCGGTCAGTGGGGGCCTGATGGCTACACCTTC CASSGQWGPDGYTF
- - TRBJ1-5 TRBV28 TGTGCCAGCAGTTTATGGGCAGGGTCCCAGCCCCAGCATTTT CASSLWAGSQPQHF
- - TRBJ1-6 TRBV28 TGTGCCACCCTACAGGGTTGGAATTCACCCCTCCACTTT CATLQGWNSPLHF